This T cell receptor beta chain was obtained from a study of blood T cells in healthy people across ages. General observations from the study: Those diversity estimates obtained from one million T cells were thought to be underestimates.

The second PCR ran about 6 to 11 cycles with a sample-barcoded 5' primer and J-beta primers. TCRdb redid the calling of the 5' RACE reads with MiXCR, one entry per CDR3 protein. The sample includes around 280,000 distinct CDR3 sequences, around 27% seen only once; the top ten take over 25%. Germline V gene data show CDR1 as DFQATT and CDR2 as SNEGSKA (reference sequence). The CDR3 contains 18 residues. Details on this clonotype: The antigen is undetermined.

V and J are TRBV20-1 and TRBJ2-5; 11 bases map to TRBD2. The assigned J gene may be wrong: the sequence end matches TRBJ2-1 better. This TCR was recovered from a woman in her seventies in good health. Sequenced: blood. DNA of the CDR3: TGCAGTGCTTCAGGGGGCCTAGCGGGAGGACCGGGAGGGAATGAGCAGTTCTTC. Residues: CSASGGLAGGPGGNEQFF.